A selection of T cell receptor beta chains follows, all from one sample in a study of radiation and T cells in renal cell carcinoma. The protocol was immunoSEQ multiplex PCR, while the TCRdb copy is restricted to in-frame clones and leaves out a portion. Among 150,000 or so clones listed, 88% were seen once. This material consisted of blood, taken from a patient whose treatment included radiotherapy and nephrectomy. The origin of the receptors is a woman aged 70-85 years with renal cell carcinoma. Both conserved end residues are part of each CDR3. Each record gives: J gene, D gene, clone size, CDR3 length, V gene, CDR3 protein, CDR3 DNA. A D gene is named only where the DNA matches it firmly. Clone size appears in some rows only: once, few, many, or a class for an expanded clone.

TRBJ2-1,TRBD2,NA,17,TRBV5-4,CASRQFVAGGRLNEQFF,TGTGCCAGCAGGCAGTTCGTAGCGGGGGGCAGGCTTAATGAGCAGTTCTTC
TRBJ1-1,NA,NA,14,TRBV18,CASSPPSGHTEAFF,TGTGCCAGCTCACCACCGAGTGGACACACTGAAGCTTTCTTT
TRBJ1-1,NA,NA,13,TRBV30,CAWSSAGGTEAFF,TGTGCCTGGAGTTCGGCGGGGGGGACTGAAGCTTTCTTT
TRBJ1-3,NA,NA,13,TRBV6-5,CASSLSTGNTIYF,TGTGCCAGCAGTTTGAGTACTGGAAACACCATATATTTT
TRBJ2-7,NA,NA,14,TRBV7-2,CASSFWGITHEQYF,TGTGCCAGCAGCTTCTGGGGGATCACCCACGAGCAGTACTTC
TRBJ1-2,NA,NA,13,TRBV6-5,CASSYSSGNGYTF,TGTGCCAGCAGTTACTCATCGGGGAATGGCTACACCTTC
TRBJ2-3,NA,NA,15,TRBV4-3,CASSQDPSLGDTQYF,TGCGCCAGCAGCCAAGATCCCTCACTGGGAGATACGCAGTATTTT
TRBJ2-2,NA,NA,14,TRBV6-9,CASSPTQGTGELFF,TGTGCCAGCAGCCCCACGCAGGGGACCGGGGAGCTGTTTTTT
TRBJ1-5,NA,NA,16,TRBV6-1,CASSEMTGGRGQPQHF,TGTGCCAGCAGTGAAATGACAGGCGGCCGGGGACAGCCCCAGCATTTT
TRBJ2-6,TRBD1,NA,17,TRBV7-2,CASSTRQGAHGANVLTF,TGTGCCAGCAGCACCAGACAGGGGGCTCATGGGGCCAACGTCCTGACTTTC
TRBJ1-1,NA,few,11,TRBV29-1,CSVEDVGVAFF,TGCAGCGTTGAAGATGTGGGAGTAGCTTTCTTT
TRBJ2-3,NA,NA,13,TRBV10-3,CAIMGNGTDTQYF,TGTGCCATCATGGGCAATGGCACAGATACGCAGTATTTT